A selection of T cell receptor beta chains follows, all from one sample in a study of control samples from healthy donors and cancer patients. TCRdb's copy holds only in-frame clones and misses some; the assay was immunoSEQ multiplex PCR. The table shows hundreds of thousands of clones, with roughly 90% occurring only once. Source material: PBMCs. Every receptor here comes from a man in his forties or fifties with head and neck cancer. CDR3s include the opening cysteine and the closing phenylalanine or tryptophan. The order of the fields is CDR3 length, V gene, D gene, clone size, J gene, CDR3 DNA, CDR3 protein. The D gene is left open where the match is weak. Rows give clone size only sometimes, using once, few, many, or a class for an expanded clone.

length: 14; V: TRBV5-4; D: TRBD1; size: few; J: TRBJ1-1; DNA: TGTGCCAGCAGCCTCCTGGACAGGGTAACTGAAGCTTTCTTT; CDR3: CASSLLDRVTEAFF
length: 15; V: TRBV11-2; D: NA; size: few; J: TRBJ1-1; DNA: TGTGCCAGCAGCTTAGTGGCAGGGGATTACGGTGGAGCTTTCTTT; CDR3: CASSLVAGDYGGAFF
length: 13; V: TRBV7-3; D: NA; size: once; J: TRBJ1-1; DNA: TGTGCCAGCAGCGAAAGGGGTGCCACTGAAGCTTTCTTT; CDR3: CASSERGATEAFF
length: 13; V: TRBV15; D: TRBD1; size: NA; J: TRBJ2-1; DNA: TGTGCCACCAGCAGCGACAGGGGTTATGAGCAGTTCTTC; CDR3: CATSSDRGYEQFF
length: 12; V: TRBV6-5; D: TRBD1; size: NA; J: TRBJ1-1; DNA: TGTGCCAGCAGTAGGGGGCTCTCTGAAGCTTTCTTT; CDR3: CASSRGLSEAFF
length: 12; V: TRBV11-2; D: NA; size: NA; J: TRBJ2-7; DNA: TGTGCCAGCAGCCAAGACAACTACGAGCAGTACTTC; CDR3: CASSQDNYEQYF
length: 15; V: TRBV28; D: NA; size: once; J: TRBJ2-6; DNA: TGTGCCAGCAGTTTAGGGGGCTCTGGGGCCAACGTCCTGACTTTC; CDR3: CASSLGGSGANVLTF
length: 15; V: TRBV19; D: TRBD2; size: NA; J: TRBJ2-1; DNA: TGTGCCACTACCCCCACTAGCGGGGTTTACAATGAGCAGTTCTTC; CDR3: CATTPTSGVYNEQFF
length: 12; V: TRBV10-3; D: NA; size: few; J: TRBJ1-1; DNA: TGTGCCATCACCCGGGACGGCCGCGAGGCTTTCTTT; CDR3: CAITRDGREAFF
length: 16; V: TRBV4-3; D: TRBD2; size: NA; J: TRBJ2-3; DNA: TGCGCCAGCAGCCAAGTCCGACTAGCTAGCACAGATACGCAGTATTTT; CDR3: CASSQVRLASTDTQYF
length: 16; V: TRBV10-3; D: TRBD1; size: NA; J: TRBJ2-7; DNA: TGTGCCATCAGTGAGTCGTCCGGACAGGGGTATTACGAGCAGTACTTC; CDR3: CAISESSGQGYYEQYF
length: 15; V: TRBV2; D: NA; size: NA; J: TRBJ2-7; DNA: TGTGCCAGCAGTCCGGGGCTGTGGGGGATCTACGAGCAGTACTTC; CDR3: CASSPGLWGIYEQYF
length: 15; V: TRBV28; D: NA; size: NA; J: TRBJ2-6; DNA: TGTGCCAGCAGTACGACTAGGTCTGGGGCCAACGTCCTGACTTTC; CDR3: CASSTTRSGANVLTF
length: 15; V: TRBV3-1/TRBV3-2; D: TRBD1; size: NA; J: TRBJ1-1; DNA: TGTGCCAGCAGCCTCCCGGGACAGCCGAACACTGAAGCTTTCTTT; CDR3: CASSLPGQPNTEAFF
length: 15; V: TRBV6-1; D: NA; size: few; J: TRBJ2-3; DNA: TGTGCCAGCAGTGAATCAGTCCCGGGCACAGATACGCAGTATTTT; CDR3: CASSESVPGTDTQYF